The text below deals with one T cell receptor beta chain. Its antigen remains unidentified. The method was immunoSEQ multiplex PCR; TCRdb's version includes in-frame clones alone and lacks a portion of them. This table holds roughly 23,000 clones, approximately 94% found once. The CDR3 covers 13 residues. From germline, CDR1 is LNHNV and CDR2 YYDKDF (reference sequence). The V and J ends lost 5 bases and 6 bases respectively, with 11 bases between them. The sequenced cases were selected for having the highest brain T cell transcript signatures. This sample is part of a study of brain T cells in children with intractable seizures. Regarding the study as a whole: HCMV serostatus was not known, and viral specificity came from CDR3 similarity only. Clones missing pre-surgery may reflect undersampling of that blood sample.

Sequencing used peripheral blood, obtained at surgery. The TCR was taken from a boy younger than 18 with focal cortical dysplasia and intractable seizures. The rearrangement uses TRBV15 and TRBJ2-1, with D unclear. The CDR3: CATSERGGNEQFF. The DNA for the CDR3 is TGTGCCACCAGCGAACGAGGCGGCAATGAGCAGTTCTTC.